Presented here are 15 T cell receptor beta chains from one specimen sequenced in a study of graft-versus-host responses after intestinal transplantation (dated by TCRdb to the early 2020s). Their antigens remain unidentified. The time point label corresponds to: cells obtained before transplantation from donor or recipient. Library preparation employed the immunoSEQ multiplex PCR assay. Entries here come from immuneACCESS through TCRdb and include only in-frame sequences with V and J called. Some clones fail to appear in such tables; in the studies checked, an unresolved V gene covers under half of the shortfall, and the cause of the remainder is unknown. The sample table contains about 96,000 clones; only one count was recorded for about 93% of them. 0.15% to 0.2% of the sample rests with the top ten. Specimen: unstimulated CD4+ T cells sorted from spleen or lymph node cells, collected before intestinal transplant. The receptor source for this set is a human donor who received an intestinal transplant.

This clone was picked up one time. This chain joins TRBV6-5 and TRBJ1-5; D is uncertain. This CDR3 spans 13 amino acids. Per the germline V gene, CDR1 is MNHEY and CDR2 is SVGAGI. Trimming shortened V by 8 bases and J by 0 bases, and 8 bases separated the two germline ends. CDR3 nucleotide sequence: TGTGCCAGCTCGGTGAATAGCAATCAGCCCCAGCATTTT. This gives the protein CASSVNSNQPQHF.

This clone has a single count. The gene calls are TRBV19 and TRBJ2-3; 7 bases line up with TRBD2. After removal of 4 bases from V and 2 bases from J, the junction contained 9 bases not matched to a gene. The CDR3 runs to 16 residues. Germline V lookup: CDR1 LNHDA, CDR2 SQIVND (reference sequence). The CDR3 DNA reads TGTGCCAGTAGTACTACGACTAGCCGGTACACAGATACGCAGTATTTT. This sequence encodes CASSTTTSRYTDTQYF.

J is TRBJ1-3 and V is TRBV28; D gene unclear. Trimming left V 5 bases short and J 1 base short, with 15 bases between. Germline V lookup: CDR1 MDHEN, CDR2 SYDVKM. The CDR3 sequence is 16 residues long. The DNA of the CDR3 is TGTGCCAGCAGTCTGTACCCCGGCGGGTCTGGAAACACCATATATTTT. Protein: CASSLYPGGSGNTIYF.

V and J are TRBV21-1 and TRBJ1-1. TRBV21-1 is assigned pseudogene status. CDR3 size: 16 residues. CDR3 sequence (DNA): TGTGCCAGCAGCAAACAGTGGAGTACTTTGAACACTGAAGCTTTCTTT. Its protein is CASSKQWSTLNTEAFF.

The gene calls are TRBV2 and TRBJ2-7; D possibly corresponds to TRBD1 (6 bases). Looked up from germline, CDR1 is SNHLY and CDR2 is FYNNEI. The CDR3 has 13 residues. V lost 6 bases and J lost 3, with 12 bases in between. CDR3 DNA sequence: TGTGCCAGCAGGTTGACAGGAAACTACGAGCAGTACTTC. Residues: CASRLTGNYEQYF.

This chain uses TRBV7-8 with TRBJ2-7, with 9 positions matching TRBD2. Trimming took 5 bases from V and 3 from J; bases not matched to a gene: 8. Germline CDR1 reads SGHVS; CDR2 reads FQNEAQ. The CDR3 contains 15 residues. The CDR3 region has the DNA TGTGCCAGCAGCGTCCTAGCGGGAAACTTCTACGAGCAGTACTTC. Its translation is CASSVLAGNFYEQYF.

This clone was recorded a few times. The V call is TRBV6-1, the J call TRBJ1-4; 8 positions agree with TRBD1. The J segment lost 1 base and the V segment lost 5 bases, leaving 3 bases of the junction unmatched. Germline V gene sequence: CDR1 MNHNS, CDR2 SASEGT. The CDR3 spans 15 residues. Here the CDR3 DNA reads TGTGCCAGCAGTAAACAGGGGGGAACTAATGAAAAACTGTTTTTT. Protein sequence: CASSKQGGTNEKLFF.

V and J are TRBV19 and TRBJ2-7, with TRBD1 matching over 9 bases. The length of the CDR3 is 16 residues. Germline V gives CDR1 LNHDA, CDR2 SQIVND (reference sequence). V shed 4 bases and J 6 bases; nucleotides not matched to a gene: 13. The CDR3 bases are TGTGCCAGTAGTACAAAGCGACGGACAGGGGAAGGCGAGCAGTACTTC. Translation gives CASSTKRRTGEGEQYF.

The CDR3 here is CASSLKGIGTQYF. DNA for the CDR3: TGTGCCAGCAGCTTGAAGGGGATTGGGACCCAGTACTTC. The chain recombines TRBV5-6 with TRBJ2-5, with a weak D call TRBD1 (5 bases). The CDR3 is 13 residues long. Germline CDR1 is SGHDT and CDR2 is YYEEEE. V lost 1 base and J 7 bases, leaving 11 bases between the germline ends.

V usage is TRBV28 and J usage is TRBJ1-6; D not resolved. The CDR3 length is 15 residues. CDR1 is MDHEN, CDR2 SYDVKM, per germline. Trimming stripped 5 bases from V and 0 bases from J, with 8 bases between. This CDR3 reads CASSPLSSYNSPLHF. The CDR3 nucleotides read TGTGCCAGCAGTCCCCTTAGCTCCTATAATTCACCCCTCCACTTT.

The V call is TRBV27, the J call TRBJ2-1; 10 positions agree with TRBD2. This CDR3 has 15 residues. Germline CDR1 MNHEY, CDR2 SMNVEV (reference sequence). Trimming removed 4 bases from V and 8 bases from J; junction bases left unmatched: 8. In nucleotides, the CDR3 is TGTGCCAGCAGTTATGTAGCGGGAGGTAAAGATGAGCAGTTCTTC. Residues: CASSYVAGGKDEQFF.

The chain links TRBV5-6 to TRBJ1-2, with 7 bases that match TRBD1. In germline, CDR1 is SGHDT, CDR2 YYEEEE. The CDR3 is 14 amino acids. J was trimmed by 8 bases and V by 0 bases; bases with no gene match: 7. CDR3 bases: TGTGCCAGCAGCTTGGGGCAGGGGGGCGGCGGCTACACCTTC. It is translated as CASSLGQGGGGYTF.

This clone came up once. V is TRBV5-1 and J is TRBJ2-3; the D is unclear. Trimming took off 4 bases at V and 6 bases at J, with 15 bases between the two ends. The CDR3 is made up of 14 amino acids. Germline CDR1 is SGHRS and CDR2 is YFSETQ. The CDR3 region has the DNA TGCGCCAGCAGCGTACCCAACCAGGCGGATACGCAGTATTTT. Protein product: CASSVPNQADTQYF.

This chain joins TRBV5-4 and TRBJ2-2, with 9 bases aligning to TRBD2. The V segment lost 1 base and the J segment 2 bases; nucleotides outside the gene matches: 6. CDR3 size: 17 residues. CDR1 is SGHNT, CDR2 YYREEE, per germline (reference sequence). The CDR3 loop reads CASSLSSLAGNTGELFF. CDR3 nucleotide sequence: TGTGCCAGCAGCTTGAGTTCGCTAGCGGGAAACACCGGGGAGCTGTTTTTT. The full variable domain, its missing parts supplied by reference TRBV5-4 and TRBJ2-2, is ETGVTQSPTHLIKTRGQQVTLRCSSQSGHNTVSWYQQALGQGPQFIFQYYREEENGRGNFPPRFSGLQFPNYSSELNVNALELDDSALYLCASSLSSLAGNTGELFFGEGSRLTVL.

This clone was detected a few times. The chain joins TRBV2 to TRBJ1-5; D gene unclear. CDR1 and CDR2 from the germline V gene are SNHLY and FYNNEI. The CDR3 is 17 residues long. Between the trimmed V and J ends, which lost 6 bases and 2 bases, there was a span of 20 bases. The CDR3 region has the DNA TGTGCCAGCAGCCTTACCCGGACTCCCTCTGGCAATCAGCCCCAGCATTTT. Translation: CASSLTRTPSGNQPQHF.